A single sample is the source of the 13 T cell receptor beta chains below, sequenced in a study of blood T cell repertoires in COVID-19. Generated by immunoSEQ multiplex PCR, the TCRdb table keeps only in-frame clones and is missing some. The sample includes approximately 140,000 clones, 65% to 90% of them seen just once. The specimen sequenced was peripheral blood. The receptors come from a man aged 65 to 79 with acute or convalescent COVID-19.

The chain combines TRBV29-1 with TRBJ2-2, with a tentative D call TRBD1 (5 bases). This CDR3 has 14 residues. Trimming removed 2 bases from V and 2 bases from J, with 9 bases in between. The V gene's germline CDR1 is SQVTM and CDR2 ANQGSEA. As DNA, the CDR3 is TGCAGCGTTGAAAGGACACCTAACACCGGGGAGCTGTTTTTT. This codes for CSVERTPNTGELFF.

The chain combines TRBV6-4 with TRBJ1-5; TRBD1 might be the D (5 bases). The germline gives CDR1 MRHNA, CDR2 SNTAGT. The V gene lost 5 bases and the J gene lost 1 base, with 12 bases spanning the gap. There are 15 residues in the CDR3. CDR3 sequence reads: CASSRDGGSNQPQHF. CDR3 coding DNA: TGTGCCAGCAGTAGGGACGGAGGGAGCAATCAGCCCCAGCATTTT.

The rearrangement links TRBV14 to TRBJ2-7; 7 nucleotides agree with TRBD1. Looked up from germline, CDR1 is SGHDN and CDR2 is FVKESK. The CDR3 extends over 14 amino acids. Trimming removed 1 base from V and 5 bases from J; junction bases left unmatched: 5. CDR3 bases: TGTGCCAGCAGCCAAGTGACAGGGATCAACGAGCAGTACTTC. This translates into CASSQVTGINEQYF.

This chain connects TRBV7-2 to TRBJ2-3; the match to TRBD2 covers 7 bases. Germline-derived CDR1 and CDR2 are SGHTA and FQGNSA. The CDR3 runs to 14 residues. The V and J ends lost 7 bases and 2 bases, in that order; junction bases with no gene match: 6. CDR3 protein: CASKASGFTDTQYF. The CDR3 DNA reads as TGTGCCAGCAAGGCTAGCGGATTCACAGATACGCAGTATTTT.

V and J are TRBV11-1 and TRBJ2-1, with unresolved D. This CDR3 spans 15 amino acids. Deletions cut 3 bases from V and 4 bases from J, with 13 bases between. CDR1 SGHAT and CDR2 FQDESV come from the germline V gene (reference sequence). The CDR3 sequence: CASSFDPAVYNEQFF. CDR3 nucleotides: TGTGCCAGCAGCTTTGACCCCGCGGTTTACAATGAGCAGTTCTTC. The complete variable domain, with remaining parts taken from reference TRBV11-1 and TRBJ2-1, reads EAEVAQSPRYKITEKSQAVAFWCDPISGHATLYWYRQILGQGPELLVQFQDESVVDDSQLPKDRFSAERLKGVDSTLKIQPAELGDSAMYLCASSFDPAVYNEQFFGPGTRLTVL.

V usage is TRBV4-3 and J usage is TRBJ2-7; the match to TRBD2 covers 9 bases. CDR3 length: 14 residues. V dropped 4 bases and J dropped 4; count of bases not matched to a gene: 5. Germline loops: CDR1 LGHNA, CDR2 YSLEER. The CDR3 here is CASSPETSGYEQYF. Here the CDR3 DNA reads TGCGCCAGCAGCCCAGAGACTAGCGGTTACGAGCAGTACTTC.

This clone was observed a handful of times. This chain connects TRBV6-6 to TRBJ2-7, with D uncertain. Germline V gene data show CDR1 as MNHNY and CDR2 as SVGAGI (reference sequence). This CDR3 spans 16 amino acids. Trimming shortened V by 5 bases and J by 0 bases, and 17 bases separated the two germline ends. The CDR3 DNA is TGTGCCAGCAGTCCCCCTCCGACACAGTCCTCCTACGAGCAGTACTTC. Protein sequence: CASSPPPTQSSYEQYF.

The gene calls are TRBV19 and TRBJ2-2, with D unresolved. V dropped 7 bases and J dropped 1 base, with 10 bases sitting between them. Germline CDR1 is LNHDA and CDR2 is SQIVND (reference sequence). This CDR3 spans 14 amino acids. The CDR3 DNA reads TGTGCCAGTACCCTGACTCAGAACACCGGGGAGCTGTTTTTT. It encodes CASTLTQNTGELFF.

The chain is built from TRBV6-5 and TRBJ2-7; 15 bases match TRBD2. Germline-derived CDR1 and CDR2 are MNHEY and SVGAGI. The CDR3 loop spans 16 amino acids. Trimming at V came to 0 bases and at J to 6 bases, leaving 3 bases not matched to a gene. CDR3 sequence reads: CASSYSGGLAGGEQYF. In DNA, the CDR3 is TGTGCCAGCAGTTACTCGGGGGGACTAGCGGGAGGCGAGCAGTACTTC.

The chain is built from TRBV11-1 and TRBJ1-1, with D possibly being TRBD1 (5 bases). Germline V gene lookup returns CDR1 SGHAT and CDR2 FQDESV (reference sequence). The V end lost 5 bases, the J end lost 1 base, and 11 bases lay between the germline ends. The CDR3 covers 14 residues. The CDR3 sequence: CASSITDTNTEAFF. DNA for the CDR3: TGTGCCAGCAGCATTACGGACACGAACACTGAAGCTTTCTTT.

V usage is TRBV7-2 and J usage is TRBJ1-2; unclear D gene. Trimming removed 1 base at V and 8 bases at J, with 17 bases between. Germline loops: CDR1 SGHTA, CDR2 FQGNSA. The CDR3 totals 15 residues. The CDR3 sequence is CASSLGTAGRWGYTF. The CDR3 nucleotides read TGTGCCAGCAGCTTAGGGACGGCGGGGAGATGGGGCTACACCTTC.

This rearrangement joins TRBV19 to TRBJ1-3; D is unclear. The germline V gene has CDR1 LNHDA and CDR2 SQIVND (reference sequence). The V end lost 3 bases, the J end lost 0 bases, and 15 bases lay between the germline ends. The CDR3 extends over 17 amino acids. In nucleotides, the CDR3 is TGTGCCAGTAGTATCGCGGCCGCTACCCTCTCTGGAAACACCATATATTTT. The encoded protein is CASSIAAATLSGNTIYF. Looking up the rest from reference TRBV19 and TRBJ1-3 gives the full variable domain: DGGITQSPKYLFRKEGQNVTLSCEQNLNHDAMYWYRQDPGQGLRLIYYSQIVNDFQKGDIAEGYSVSREKKESFPLTVTSAQKNPTAFYLCASSIAAATLSGNTIYFGEGSWLTVV.

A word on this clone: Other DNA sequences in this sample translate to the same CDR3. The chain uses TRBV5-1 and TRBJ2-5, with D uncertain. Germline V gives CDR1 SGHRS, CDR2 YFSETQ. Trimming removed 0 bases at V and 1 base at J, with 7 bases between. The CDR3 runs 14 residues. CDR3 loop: CASSLGQAQETQYF. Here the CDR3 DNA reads TGCGCCAGCAGCTTGGGTCAGGCCCAAGAGACCCAGTACTTC.